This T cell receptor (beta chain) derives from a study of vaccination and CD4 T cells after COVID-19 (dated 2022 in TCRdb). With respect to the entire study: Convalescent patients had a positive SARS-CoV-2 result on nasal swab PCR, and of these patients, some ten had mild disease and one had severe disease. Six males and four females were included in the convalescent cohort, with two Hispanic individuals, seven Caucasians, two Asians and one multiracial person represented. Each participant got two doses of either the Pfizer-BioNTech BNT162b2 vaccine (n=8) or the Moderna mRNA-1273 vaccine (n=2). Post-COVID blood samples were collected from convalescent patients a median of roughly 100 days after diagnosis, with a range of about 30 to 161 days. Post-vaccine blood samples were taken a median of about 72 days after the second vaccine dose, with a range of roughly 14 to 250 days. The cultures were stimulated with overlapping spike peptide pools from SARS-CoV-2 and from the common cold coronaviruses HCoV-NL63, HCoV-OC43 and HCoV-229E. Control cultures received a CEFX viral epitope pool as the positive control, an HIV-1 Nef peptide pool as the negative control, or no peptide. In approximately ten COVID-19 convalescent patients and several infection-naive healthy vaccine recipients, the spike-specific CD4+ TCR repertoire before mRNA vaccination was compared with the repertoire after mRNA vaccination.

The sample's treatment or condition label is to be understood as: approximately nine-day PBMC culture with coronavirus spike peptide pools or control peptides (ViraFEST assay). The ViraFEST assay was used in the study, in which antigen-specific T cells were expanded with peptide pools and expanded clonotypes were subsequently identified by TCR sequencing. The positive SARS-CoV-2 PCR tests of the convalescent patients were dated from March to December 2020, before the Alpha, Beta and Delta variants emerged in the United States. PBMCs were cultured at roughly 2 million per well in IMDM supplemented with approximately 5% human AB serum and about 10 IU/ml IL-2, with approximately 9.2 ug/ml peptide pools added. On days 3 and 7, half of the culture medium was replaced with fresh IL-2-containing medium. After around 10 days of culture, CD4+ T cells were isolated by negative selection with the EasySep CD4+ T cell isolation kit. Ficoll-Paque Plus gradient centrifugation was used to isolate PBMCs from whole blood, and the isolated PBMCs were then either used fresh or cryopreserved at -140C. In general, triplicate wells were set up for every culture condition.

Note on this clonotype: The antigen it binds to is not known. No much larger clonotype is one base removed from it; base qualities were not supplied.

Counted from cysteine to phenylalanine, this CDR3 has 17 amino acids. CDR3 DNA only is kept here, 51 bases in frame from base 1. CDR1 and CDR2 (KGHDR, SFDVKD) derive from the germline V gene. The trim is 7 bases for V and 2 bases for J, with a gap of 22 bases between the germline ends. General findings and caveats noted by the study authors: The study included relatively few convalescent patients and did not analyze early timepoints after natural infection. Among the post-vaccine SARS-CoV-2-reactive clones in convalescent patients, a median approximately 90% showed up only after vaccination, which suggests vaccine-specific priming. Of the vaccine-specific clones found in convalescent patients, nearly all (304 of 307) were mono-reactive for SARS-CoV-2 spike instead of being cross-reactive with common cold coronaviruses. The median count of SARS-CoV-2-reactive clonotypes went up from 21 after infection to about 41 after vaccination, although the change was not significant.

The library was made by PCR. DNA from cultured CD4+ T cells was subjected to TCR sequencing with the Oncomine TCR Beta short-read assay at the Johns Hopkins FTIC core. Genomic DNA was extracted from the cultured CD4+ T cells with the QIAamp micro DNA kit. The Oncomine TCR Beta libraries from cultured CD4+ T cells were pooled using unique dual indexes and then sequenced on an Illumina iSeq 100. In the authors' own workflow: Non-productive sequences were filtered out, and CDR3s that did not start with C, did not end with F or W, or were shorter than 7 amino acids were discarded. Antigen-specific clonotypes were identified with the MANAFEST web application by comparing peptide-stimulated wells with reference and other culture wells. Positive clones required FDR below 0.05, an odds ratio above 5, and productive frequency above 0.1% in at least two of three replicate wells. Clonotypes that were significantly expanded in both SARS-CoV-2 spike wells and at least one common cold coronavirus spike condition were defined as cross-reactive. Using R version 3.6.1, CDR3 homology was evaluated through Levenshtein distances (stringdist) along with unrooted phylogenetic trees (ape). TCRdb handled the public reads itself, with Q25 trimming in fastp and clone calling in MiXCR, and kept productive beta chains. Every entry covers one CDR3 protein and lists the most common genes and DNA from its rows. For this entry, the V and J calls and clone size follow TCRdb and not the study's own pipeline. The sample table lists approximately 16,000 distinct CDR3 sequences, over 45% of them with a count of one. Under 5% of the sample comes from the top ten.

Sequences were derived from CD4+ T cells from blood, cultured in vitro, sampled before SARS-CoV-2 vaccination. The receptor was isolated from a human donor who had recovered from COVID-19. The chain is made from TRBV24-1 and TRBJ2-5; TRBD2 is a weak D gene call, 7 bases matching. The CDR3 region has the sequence CATRSILGRGLQETQYF. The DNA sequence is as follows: TGTGCCACCAGGAGTATCCTGGGGCGGGGGCTTCAAGAGACCCAGTACTTC.